This paragraph reports one T cell receptor beta chain. As originally analysed: Amplified reference gene primers provided the basis for estimating nucleated cell counts. Some clones are missing from TCRdb's copy, which holds only in-frame ones; the method was immunoSEQ multiplex PCR. From that table come the V and J calls and clone size; the DNA was used to work out D and trimming. The data show approximately 150,000 clones, 70% to 80% seen once. The source of the sample is a study of blood T cell repertoires in COVID-19. As for the study in general: Recovered status applied to Cohort 3 donors who had two consecutive negative PCRs. It also applied to those with clearance or with symptom resolution. COVID-19 samples from acute and convalescent phases originated in the United States, Italy and Spain.

The CDR3 totals 14 residues. Germline V gives CDR1 SGHTA, CDR2 FQGNSA. V trimming: 1 base; J trimming: 12 bases; junction bases outside the gene matches: 7. Source material: PBMCs or T cells enriched from blood (not recorded which). This TCR derives from a woman aged 70-85 years in a cohort exposed to, infected with or recovered from COVID-19 (not recorded which). This chain joins TRBV7-2 and TRBJ2-1, with 9 bases that match TRBD2. In DNA form, the CDR3 reads TGTGCCAGCAGCTTAGTCGGGCTAGCGGGAAGGCAGTTCTTC. Its protein is CASSLVGLAGRQFF.